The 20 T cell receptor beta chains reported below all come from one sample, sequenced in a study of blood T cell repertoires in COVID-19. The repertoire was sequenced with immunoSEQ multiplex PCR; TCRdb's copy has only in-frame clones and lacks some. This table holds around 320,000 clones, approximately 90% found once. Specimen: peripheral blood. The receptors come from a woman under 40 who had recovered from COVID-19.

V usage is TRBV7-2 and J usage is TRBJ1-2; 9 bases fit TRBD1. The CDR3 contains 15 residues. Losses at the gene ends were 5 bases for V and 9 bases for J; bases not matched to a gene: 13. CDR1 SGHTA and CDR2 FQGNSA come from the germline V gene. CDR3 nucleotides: TGTGCCAGCAGCCCACAATCGACAGGGGGGAGTAGCTACACCTTC. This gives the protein CASSPQSTGGSSYTF. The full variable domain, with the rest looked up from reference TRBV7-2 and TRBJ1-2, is GAGVSQSPSNKVTEKGKDVELRCDPISGHTALYWYRQSLGQGLEFLIYFQGNSAPDKSGLPSDRFSAERTGGSVSTLTIQRTQQEDSAVYLCASSPQSTGGSSYTFGSGTRLTVV.

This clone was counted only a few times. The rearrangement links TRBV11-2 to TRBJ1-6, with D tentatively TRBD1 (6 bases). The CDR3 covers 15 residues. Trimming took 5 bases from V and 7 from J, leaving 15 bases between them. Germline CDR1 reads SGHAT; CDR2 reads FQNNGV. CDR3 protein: CASSQYRDTNSPLHF. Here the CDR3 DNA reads TGTGCCAGCAGCCAATACCGGGACACGAATTCACCCCTCCACTTT. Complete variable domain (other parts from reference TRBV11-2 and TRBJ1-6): EAGVAQSPRYKIIEKRQSVAFWCNPISGHATLYWYQQILGQGPKLLIQFQNNGVVDDSQLPKDRFSAERLKGVDSTLKIQPAKLEDSAVYLCASSQYRDTNSPLHFGNGTRLTVT.

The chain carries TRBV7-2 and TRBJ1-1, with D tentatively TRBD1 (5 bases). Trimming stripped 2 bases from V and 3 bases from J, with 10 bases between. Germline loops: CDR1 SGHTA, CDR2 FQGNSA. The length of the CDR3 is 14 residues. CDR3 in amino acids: CASSLFGRDTEAFF. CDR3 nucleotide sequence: TGTGCCAGCAGCTTATTCGGCAGGGACACTGAAGCTTTCTTT.

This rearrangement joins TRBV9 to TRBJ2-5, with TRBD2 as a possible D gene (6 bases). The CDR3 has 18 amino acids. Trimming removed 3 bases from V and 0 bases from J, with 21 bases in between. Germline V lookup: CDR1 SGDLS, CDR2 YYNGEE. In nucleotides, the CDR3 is TGTGCCAGCAGCGGCCGGGACTCCGCCCCGACTTACCAAGAGACCCAGTACTTC. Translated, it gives CASSGRDSAPTYQETQYF.

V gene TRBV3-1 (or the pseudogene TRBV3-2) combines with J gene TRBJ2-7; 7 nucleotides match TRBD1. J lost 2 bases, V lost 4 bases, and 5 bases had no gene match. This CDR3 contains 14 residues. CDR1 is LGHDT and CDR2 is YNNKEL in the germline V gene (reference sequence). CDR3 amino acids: CASSLRDSTYEQYF. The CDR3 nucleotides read TGTGCCAGCAGCCTAAGGGACAGCACCTACGAGCAGTACTTC.

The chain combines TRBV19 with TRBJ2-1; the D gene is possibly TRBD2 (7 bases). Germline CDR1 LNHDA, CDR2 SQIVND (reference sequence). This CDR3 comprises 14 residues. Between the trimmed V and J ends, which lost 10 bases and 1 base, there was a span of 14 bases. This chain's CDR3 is CATTRGASYNEQFF. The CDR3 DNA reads TGTGCCACCACCCGGGGGGCATCCTACAATGAGCAGTTCTTC. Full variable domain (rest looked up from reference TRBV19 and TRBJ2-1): DGGITQSPKYLFRKEGQNVTLSCEQNLNHDAMYWYRQDPGQGLRLIYYSQIVNDFQKGDIAEGYSVSREKKESFPLTVTSAQKNPTAFYLCATTRGASYNEQFFGPGTRLTVL.

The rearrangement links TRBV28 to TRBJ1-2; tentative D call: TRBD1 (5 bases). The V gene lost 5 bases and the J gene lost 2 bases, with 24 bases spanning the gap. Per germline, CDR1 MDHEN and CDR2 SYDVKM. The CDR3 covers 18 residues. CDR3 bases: TGTGCCAGCAGTCCCATCGGCCGGGGGGGGGAAATGAACTATGGCTACACCTTC. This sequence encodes CASSPIGRGGEMNYGYTF.

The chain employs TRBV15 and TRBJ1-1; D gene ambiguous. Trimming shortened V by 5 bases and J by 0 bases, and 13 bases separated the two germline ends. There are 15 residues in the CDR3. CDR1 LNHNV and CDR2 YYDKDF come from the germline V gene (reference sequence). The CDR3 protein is CATSVRGSMNTEAFF. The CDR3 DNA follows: TGTGCCACCAGCGTCCGAGGAAGCATGAACACTGAAGCTTTCTTT.

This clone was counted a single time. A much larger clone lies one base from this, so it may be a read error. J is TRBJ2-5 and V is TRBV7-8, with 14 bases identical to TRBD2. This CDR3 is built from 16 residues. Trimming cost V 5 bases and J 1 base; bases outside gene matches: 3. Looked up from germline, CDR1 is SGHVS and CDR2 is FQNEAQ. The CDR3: CASSPGTSGGQETQYF. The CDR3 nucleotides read TGTGCCAGCAGCCCTGGGACTAGCGGGGGCCAAGAGACCCAGTACTTC.

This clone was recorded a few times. The CDR3 DNA sequence: TGTGCCAGCAGCTCGAGAATTACAGGGAGCTCCTACAATGAGCAGTTCTTC. Residues: CASSSRITGSSYNEQFF. The chain links TRBV7-9 to TRBJ2-1, with D maybe TRBD1 (6 bases). This CDR3 is built from 17 residues. Germline assignment: CDR1 SEHNR and CDR2 FQNEAQ (reference sequence). V lost 4 bases and J lost 0, with 16 bases in between.

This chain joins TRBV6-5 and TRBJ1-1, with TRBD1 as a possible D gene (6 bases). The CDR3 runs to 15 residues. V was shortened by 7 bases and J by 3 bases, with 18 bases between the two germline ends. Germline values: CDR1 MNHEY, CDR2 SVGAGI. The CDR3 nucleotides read TGTGCCAGCATCCCTCCAGGGGTCTCCGACACTGAAGCTTTCTTT. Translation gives CASIPPGVSDTEAFF.

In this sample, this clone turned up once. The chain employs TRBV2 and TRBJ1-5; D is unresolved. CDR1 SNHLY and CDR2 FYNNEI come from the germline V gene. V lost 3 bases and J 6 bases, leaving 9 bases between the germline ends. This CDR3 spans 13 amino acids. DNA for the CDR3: TGTGCCAGCAGTGAGAGGATTACTCAGCCCCAGCATTTT. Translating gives CASSERITQPQHF.

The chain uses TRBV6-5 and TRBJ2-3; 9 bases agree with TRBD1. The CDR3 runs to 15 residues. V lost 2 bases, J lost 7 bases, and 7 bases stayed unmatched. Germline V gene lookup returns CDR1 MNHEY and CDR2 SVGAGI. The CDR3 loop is CASSYRNRGQNTQYF. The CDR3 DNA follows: TGTGCCAGCAGTTACCGAAACAGGGGGCAGAATACGCAGTATTTT.

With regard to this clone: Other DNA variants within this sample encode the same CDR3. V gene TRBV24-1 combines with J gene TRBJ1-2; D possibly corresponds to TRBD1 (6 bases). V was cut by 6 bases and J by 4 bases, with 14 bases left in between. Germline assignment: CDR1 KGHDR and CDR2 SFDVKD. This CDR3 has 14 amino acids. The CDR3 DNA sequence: TGTGCCACCAGTCCTACTACAGGGAGCTATGGCTACACCTTC. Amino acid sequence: CATSPTTGSYGYTF.

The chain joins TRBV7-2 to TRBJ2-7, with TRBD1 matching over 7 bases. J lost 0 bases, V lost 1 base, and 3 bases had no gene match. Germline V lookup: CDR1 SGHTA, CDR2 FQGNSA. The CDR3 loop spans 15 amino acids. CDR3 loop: CASSLVTGNSYEQYF. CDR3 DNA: TGTGCCAGCAGCTTAGTGACAGGGAACTCCTACGAGCAGTACTTC.

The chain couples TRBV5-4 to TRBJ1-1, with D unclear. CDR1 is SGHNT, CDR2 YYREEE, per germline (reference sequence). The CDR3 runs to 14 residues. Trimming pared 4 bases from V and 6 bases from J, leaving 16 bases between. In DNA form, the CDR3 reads TGTGCCAGCAGCCAACGGACTAAGGTGGCTGAAGCTTTCTTT. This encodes CASSQRTKVAEAFF.

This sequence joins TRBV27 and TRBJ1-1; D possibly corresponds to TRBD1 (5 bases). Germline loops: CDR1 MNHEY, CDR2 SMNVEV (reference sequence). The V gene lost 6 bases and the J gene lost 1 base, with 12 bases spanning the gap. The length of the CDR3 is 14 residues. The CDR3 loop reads CASRTHDRNTEAFF. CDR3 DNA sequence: TGTGCCAGCAGAACCCATGACAGGAACACTGAAGCTTTCTTT.

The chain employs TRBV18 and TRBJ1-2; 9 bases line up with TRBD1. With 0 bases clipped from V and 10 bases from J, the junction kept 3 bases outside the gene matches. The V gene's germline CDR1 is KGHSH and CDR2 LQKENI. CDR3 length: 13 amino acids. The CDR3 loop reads CASSPPTGGYYTF. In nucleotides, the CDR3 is TGTGCCAGCTCACCACCGACAGGGGGATACTACACCTTC.

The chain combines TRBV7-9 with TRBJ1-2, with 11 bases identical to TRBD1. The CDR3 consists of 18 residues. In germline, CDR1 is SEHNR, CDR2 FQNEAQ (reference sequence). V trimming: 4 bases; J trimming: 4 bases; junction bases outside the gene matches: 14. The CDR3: CASSYLEGQGALGYGYTF. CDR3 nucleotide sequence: TGTGCCAGCAGCTACTTGGAAGGACAGGGGGCCCTCGGCTATGGCTACACCTTC.

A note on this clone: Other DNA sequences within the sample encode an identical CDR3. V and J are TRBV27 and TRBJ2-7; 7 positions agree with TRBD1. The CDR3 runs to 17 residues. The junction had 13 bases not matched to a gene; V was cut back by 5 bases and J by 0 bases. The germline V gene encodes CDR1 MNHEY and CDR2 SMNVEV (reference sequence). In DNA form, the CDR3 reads TGTGCCAGCAGTCCCCTCATAGGGACAGTCTTCTCCTACGAGCAGTACTTC. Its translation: CASSPLIGTVFSYEQYF.